What follows are 20 T cell receptor beta chains derived from one specimen sequenced in a study of cytomegalovirus exposure and HLA in healthy donors. PCR employed 60 Vbeta and 13 Jbeta primers. Assay used: immunoSEQ multiplex PCR; TCRdb lists only in-frame clones, some missing. The sample shows around 100,000 clones, 81% of them seen only once. Input material: PBMCs. These receptor sequences come from a woman in her 70s in good health and CMV-seropositive.

This clone was observed a few times. CDR3 region: CASFIRETDTQYF. The CDR3 coding sequence is TGCGCCAGCTTTATCCGGGAGACAGATACGCAGTATTTT. This chain connects TRBV5-1 to TRBJ2-3, with D tentatively TRBD2 (6 bases). Germline V gene sequence: CDR1 SGHRS, CDR2 YFSETQ. Trimming took 7 bases from V and 3 from J, leaving 12 bases between them. This CDR3 spans 13 amino acids.

V gene TRBV30 combines with J gene TRBJ1-6; TRBD1 might be the D (5 bases). This CDR3 has 15 amino acids. Trimming stripped 4 bases from V and 7 bases from J, with 17 bases between. CDR1 and CDR2 (germline): GTSNPN, SVGIG (reference sequence). The CDR3: CAWTRPGNLNSPLHF. CDR3 nucleotides: TGTGCCTGGACCCGACCAGGGAACCTAAATTCACCCCTCCACTTT.

J is TRBJ2-3 and V is TRBV7-9, with a tentative D call TRBD2 (7 bases). The V and J ends lost 5 bases and 5 bases respectively, with 23 bases between them. The CDR3 runs to 17 residues. Germline loops: CDR1 SEHNR, CDR2 FQNEAQ (reference sequence). Here the CDR3 reads CASSARRGREGQDTQYF. The CDR3 DNA reads TGTGCCAGCAGCGCACGGCGGGGCAGGGAGGGACAAGATACGCAGTATTTT.

The chain carries TRBV28 and TRBJ1-2, with D possibly TRBD1 on 5 matching bases. This CDR3 has 14 residues. The germline CDR1 and CDR2 sequences are MDHEN and SYDVKM. Trimming removed 2 bases from V and 4 bases from J, with 11 bases in between. CDR3 sequence (DNA): TGTGCCAGCAGTTTAGGCCAGGGCGGCTATGGCTACACCTTC. Translation: CASSLGQGGYGYTF.

This chain connects TRBV19 to TRBJ1-2; 7 nucleotides match TRBD1. V was pared by 4 bases and J by 8 bases, with 4 bases of the junction left unmatched. The CDR3 is 12 amino acids. Germline loops: CDR1 LNHDA, CDR2 SQIVND (reference sequence). The CDR3 DNA reads as TGTGCCAGTAGTAGACAGGGATACGGCTACACCTTC. It codes for CASSRQGYGYTF.

The rearrangement uses TRBV10-2 and TRBJ1-5; 8 nucleotides match TRBD1. Germline loops: CDR1 WSHSY, CDR2 SAAADI. The CDR3 is made up of 14 amino acids. Losses at the gene ends were 3 bases for V and 6 bases for J; bases not matched to a gene: 4. CDR3 in amino acids: CASSDRGLSQPQHF. The CDR3 region has the DNA TGCGCCAGCAGTGACAGGGGGCTATCTCAGCCCCAGCATTTT.

The J gene is TRBJ2-1, the V gene TRBV19, with 9 bases identical to TRBD2. This CDR3 contains 17 residues. Germline CDR1 LNHDA, CDR2 SQIVND (reference sequence). The ends lost 0 bases at V and 2 bases at J; junction bases unmatched: 5. CDR3 amino acids: CASSIDLASGAYNEQFF. DNA for the CDR3: TGTGCCAGTAGTATAGATCTGGCTAGCGGGGCCTACAATGAGCAGTTCTTC.

V and J are TRBV29-1 and TRBJ2-1; maybe TRBD2 (6 bases). The CDR3 runs 14 residues. Trimming left V 7 bases short and J 7 bases short, with 20 bases between. Germline assignment: CDR1 SQVTM and CDR2 ANQGSEA. CDR3 residues: CSGRSDGSFNEQFF. CDR3 DNA: TGCAGCGGCCGTAGTGACGGGAGCTTTAATGAGCAGTTCTTC.

This chain connects TRBV27 to TRBJ2-1; TRBD2 agrees at 7 bases. The CDR3 has 16 residues. V lost 8 bases to trimming and J lost 2 bases; unmatched junction nucleotides: 12. Germline-derived CDR1 and CDR2 are MNHEY and SMNVEV (reference sequence). Here the CDR3 reads CASGSRLAVPYNEQFF. The CDR3 region has the DNA TGTGCCAGCGGATCACGGCTAGCGGTTCCCTACAATGAGCAGTTCTTC.

This chain uses TRBV9 with TRBJ2-5; 8 bases align to TRBD1. Matching the DNA end better, TRBJ2-7 makes the J call doubtful. Germline assignment: CDR1 SGDLS and CDR2 YYNGEE. This CDR3 contains 15 residues. CDR3 DNA: TGTGCCAGCAGCCCCCACTGGACAGGGAACTACGAGCAGTACTTC. This codes for CASSPHWTGNYEQYF.

The chain is built from TRBV6-1 and TRBJ1-2; 7 bases line up with TRBD1. V shed 6 bases, J shed 4 bases, and the junction held 11 bases outside the gene matches. Germline values: CDR1 MNHNS, CDR2 SASEGT. This CDR3 region has 15 residues. The CDR3 protein is CASRKRTGQTYGYTF. The CDR3 bases are TGTGCCAGCAGGAAACGTACGGGACAGACCTATGGCTACACCTTC.

The rearrangement joins TRBV28 to TRBJ1-2, with D possibly matching TRBD1 (5 bases). This CDR3 is 12 amino acids long. Germline V gene sequence: CDR1 MDHEN, CDR2 SYDVKM. Trimming removed 3 bases from V and 5 bases from J, with 7 bases in between. CDR3 in DNA: TGTGCCAGCAGTTTCGGACAATATGGCTACACCTTC. Its translation is CASSFGQYGYTF.

The chain combines TRBV5-1 with TRBJ1-2, with D hard to call. This CDR3 spans 13 amino acids. Trimming shortened V by 0 bases and J by 3 bases, and 6 bases separated the two germline ends. Germline-derived CDR1 and CDR2 are SGHRS and YFSETQ. In DNA, the CDR3 is TGCGCCAGCAGCTTGGTGACTGACTATGGCTACACCTTC. Its translation is CASSLVTDYGYTF.

This clone was detected a few times. The chain uses TRBV5-1 and TRBJ2-2; the D gene is possibly TRBD1 (6 bases). Looked up from germline, CDR1 is SGHRS and CDR2 is YFSETQ. CDR3 size: 15 residues. The V gene lost 3 bases and the J gene lost 4 bases, with 13 bases spanning the gap. The CDR3 bases are TGCGCCAGCAGCTCCGCCGGGACACGCACCGGGGAGCTGTTTTTT. It yields the protein CASSSAGTRTGELFF.

This sequence joins TRBV4-1 and TRBJ2-7; TRBD2 agrees at 13 bases. Germline V lookup: CDR1 MGHRA, CDR2 YSYEKL. J lost 6 bases, V lost 3 bases, and 5 bases had no gene match. The CDR3 runs to 15 residues. This CDR3 reads CASSHTSGRASEQYF. The CDR3 DNA follows: TGCGCCAGCAGCCACACTAGCGGGAGGGCCTCCGAGCAGTACTTC.

V usage is TRBV2 and J usage is TRBJ1-1; D not resolved. Trimming stripped 5 bases from V and 1 base from J, with 8 bases between. The CDR3 totals 13 residues. The V gene's germline CDR1 is SNHLY and CDR2 FYNNEI. CDR3 in amino acids: CASSRNSNTEAFF. CDR3 bases: TGTGCCAGCAGTCGAAACTCGAACACTGAAGCTTTCTTT.

This rearrangement joins TRBV2 to TRBJ2-7; maybe TRBD2 (6 bases). V lost 3 bases, J lost 2 bases, and 14 bases lay in between. The CDR3 extends over 15 amino acids. Per the germline V gene, CDR1 is SNHLY and CDR2 is FYNNEI. CDR3 coding DNA: TGTGCCAGCAGTGAGTGGGGGACTGGACCCTACGAGCAGTACTTC. Its translation is CASSEWGTGPYEQYF.

This clone was seen only a few times. V is TRBV30 and J is TRBJ1-6, with TRBD1 as a possible D gene (5 bases). The V and J ends lost 0 bases and 6 bases respectively, with 9 bases between them. Germline CDR1 GTSNPN, CDR2 SVGIG (reference sequence). The CDR3 length is 14 residues. The CDR3 reads CAWSVSGGNSPLHF. DNA of the CDR3: TGTGCCTGGAGTGTATCCGGGGGTAATTCACCCCTCCACTTT.

The gene calls are TRBV29-1 and TRBJ1-1; D perhaps matches TRBD1 (5 bases). The germline V and J ends were trimmed by 7 bases and 1 base, with 16 bases remaining between them. The CDR3 totals 14 residues. The germline CDR1 and CDR2 sequences are SQVTM and ANQGSEA. CDR3 coding DNA: TGCAGCGCTACTACACAGGTGGGGAACACTGAAGCTTTCTTT. This sequence encodes CSATTQVGNTEAFF.

The V call is TRBV13, the J call TRBJ2-2, with 13 bases lining up with TRBD2. The junction had 6 bases not matched to a gene; V was cut back by 6 bases and J by 5 bases. CDR3 length: 16 residues. The germline V gene has CDR1 PRHDT and CDR2 FYEKMQ (reference sequence). The CDR3 nucleotides read TGTGCCAGCAGAAGGACTAGCGGGAGATATACCGGGGAGCTGTTTTTT. It is translated as CASRRTSGRYTGELFF. Full variable domain (outside the CDR3, taken from reference TRBV13 and TRBJ2-2): AAGVIQSPRHLIKEKRETATLKCYPIPRHDTVYWYQQGPGQDPQFLISFYEKMQSDKGSIPDRFSAQQFSDYHSELNMSSLELGDSALYFCASRRTSGRYTGELFFGEGSRLTVL.